This TCR beta chain was recovered during a study of response to subunit inactivated influenza vaccine. This clonotype was found a few times. MiXCR, run by TCRdb on the RT-PCR reads, gives a single entry per CDR3 protein. The sample carries almost 600,000 distinct CDR3 sequences, 13% to 15% recorded once. Per the germline V gene, CDR1 is SGHTS and CDR2 is YDEGEE. The CDR3 covers 12 residues. The V end was cut by 1 base, the J end by 8 bases, with 7 bases between. The chain is built from TRBV5-8 and TRBJ2-1; no clear D. The TCR originated in a man in his fifties or sixties who received an inactivated influenza vaccine. This specimen was PBMCs from blood, taken roughly 12 days after vaccination. CDR3 nucleotides: TGTGCCAGCAGCTTGAGTTGGTATGAGCAGTTCTTC. Its translation is CASSLSWYEQFF.